This T cell receptor (beta chain) was documented in a study of T cells in Graves' hyperthyroidism and ophthalmopathy. This clonotype was detected ten times or more. The target antigen is unknown. Researchers took RNA transcripts and amplified the TCR beta CDR3 regions from them. TCR CDR3 underwent first-round RT-PCR with the HTBI primer set. TCRdb re-called the multiplex PCR reads with MiXCR, one entry per CDR3 protein. This sample has 350,000 or so distinct CDR3 sequences, with roughly 21% found just once. The CDR3 sequence is 14 residues long. The V end was cut by 1 base, the J end by 7 bases, with 10 bases between. Findings of the study overall: Researchers report that a 13 V-J model separated ophthalmopathy from stable hyperthyroidism.

The gene calls are TRBV12-3 or TRBV12-4 and TRBJ1-4; D gene ambiguous. The origin of this receptor is a woman aged 45-65 years with Graves' hyperthyroidism. Sequenced sample: blood. As DNA, the CDR3 is TGTGCCAGCAGTTTAGGCGGGTCAGTTGAAAAACTGTTTTTT. This sequence encodes CASSLGGSVEKLFF.